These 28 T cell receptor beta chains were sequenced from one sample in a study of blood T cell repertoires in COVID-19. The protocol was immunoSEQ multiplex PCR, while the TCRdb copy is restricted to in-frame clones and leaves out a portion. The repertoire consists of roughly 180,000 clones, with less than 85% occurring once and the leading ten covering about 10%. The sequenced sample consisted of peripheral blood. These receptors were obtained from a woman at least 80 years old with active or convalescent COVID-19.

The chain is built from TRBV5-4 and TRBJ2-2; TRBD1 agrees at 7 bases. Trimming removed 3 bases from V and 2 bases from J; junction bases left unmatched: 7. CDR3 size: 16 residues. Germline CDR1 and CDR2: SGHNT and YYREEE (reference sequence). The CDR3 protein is CASSWEGTVNTGELFF. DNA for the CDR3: TGTGCCAGCAGCTGGGAAGGGACAGTTAACACCGGGGAGCTGTTTTTT.

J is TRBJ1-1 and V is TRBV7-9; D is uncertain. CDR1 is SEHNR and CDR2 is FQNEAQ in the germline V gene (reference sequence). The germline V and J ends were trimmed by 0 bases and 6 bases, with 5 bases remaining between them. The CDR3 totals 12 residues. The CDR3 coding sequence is TGTGCCAGCAGCTTAGCCCCGGCTGAAGCTTTCTTT. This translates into CASSLAPAEAFF. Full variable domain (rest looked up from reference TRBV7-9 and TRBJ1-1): DTGVSQNPRHKITKRGQNVTFRCDPISEHNRLYWYRQTLGQGPEFLTYFQNEAQLEKSRLLSDRFSAERPKGSFSTLEIQRTEQGDSAMYLCASSLAPAEAFFGQGTRLTVV.

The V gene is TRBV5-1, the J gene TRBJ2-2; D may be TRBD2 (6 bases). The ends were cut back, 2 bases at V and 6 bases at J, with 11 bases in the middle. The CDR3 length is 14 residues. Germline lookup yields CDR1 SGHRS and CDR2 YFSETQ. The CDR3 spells CASSFDWGAGELFF. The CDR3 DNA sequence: TGCGCCAGCAGCTTCGACTGGGGGGCCGGGGAGCTGTTTTTT.

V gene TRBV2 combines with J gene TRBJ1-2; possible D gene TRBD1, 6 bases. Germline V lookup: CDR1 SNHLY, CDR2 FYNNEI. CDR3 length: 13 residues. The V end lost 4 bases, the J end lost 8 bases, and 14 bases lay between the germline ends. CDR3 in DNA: TGTGCCAGCAGTGTAGTAACAGGGCAAGGCTACACCTTC. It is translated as CASSVVTGQGYTF.

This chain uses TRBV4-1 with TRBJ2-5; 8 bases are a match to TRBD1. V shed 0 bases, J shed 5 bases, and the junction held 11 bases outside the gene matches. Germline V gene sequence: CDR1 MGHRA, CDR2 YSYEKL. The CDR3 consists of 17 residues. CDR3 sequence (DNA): TGCGCCAGCAGCCAAGATTGGGGCAGGGGGCGCGCGGAGACCCAGTACTTC. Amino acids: CASSQDWGRGRAETQYF.

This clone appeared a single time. CDR3 loop: CASSPARVFNEKLFF. CDR3 nucleotide sequence: TGTGCCAGCAGCCCCGCCCGGGTCTTTAATGAAAAACTGTTTTTT. The V and J genes are TRBV14 and TRBJ1-4; D call uncertain. Germline V gene data show CDR1 as SGHDN and CDR2 as FVKESK. The length of the CDR3 is 15 residues. V was clipped by 4 bases and J by 4 bases, with 13 bases between them.

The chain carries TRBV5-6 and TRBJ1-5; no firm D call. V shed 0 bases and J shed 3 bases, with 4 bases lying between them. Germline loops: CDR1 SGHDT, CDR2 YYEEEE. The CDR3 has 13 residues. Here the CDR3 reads CASSLGPNQPQHF. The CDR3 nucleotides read TGTGCCAGCAGCTTGGGGCCCAATCAGCCCCAGCATTTT.

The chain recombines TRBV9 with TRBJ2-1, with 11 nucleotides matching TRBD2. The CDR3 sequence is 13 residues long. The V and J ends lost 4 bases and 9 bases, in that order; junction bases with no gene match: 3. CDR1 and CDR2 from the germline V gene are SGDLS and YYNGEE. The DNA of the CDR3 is TGTGCCAGCAGCCCAGGACTAGCGGGTGAGCAGTTCTTC. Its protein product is CASSPGLAGEQFF.

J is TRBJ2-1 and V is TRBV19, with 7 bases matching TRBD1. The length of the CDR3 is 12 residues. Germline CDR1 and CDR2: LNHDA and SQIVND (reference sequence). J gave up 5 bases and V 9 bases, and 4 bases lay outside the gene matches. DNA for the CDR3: TGTGCCAGCGGACAGGCGGACAATGAGCAGTTCTTC. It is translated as CASGQADNEQFF.

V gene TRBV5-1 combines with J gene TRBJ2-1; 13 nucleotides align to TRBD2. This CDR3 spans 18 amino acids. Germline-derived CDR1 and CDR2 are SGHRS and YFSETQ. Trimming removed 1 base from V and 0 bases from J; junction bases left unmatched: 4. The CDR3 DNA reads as TGCGCCAGCAGCTTGTATACTAGCGGGAGGGCCTCCTACAATGAGCAGTTCTTC. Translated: CASSLYTSGRASYNEQFF.

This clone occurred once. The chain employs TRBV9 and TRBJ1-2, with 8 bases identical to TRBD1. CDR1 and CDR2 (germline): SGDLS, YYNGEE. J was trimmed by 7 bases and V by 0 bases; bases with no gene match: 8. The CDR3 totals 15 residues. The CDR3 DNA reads TGTGCCAGCAGCGTAGAGGGACAGGCATTACGTGGCTACACCTTC. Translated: CASSVEGQALRGYTF.

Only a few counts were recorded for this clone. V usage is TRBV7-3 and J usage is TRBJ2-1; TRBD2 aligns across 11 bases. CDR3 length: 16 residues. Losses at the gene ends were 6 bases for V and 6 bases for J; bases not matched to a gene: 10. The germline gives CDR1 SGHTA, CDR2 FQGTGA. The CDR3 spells CASSSTSGGEGNEQFF. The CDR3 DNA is TGTGCCAGCAGTTCTACTAGCGGGGGAGAGGGCAATGAGCAGTTCTTC.

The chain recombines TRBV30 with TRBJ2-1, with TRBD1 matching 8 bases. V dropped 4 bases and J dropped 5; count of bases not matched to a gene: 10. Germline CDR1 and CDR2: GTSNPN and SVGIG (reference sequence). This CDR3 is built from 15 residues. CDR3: CAWNPGTGVNNEQFF. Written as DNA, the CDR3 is TGTGCCTGGAATCCCGGGACAGGAGTAAACAATGAGCAGTTCTTC.

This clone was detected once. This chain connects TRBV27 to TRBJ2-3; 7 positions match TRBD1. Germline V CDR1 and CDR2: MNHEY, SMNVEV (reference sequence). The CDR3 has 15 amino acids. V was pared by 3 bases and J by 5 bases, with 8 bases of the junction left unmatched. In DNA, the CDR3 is TGTGCCAGCAGTTTTGGGAGACAGGGCGGAGATACGCAGTATTTT. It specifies CASSFGRQGGDTQYF.

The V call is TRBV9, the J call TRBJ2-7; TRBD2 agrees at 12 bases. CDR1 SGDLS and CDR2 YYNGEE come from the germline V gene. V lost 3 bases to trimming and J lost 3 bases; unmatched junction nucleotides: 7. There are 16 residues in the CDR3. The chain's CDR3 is CASSGRLAGDGYEQYF. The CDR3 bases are TGTGCCAGCAGCGGAAGACTAGCGGGAGATGGCTACGAGCAGTACTTC.

The CDR3 loop is CASRSPGLNYGYTF. CDR3 bases: TGTGCCAGCAGATCCCCTGGACTCAACTATGGCTACACCTTC. The chain combines TRBV6-5 with TRBJ1-2; no definite D call. This CDR3 comprises 14 residues. CDR1 and CDR2 from the germline V gene are MNHEY and SVGAGI. The V gene lost 6 bases and the J gene lost 2 bases, with 13 bases spanning the gap.

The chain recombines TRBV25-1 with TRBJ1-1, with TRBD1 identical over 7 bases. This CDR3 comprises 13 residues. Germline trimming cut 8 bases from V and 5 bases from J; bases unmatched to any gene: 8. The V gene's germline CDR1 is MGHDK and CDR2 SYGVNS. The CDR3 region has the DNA TGTGCCAGCCGTTCAGGGGGGAAGACTGAAGCTTTCTTT. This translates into CASRSGGKTEAFF.

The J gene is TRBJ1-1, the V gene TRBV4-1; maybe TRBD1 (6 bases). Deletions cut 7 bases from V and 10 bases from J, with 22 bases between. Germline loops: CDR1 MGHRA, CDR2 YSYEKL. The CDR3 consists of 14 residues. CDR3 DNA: TGCGCCAGCATTCAGACAGGACGAAGTACGACAGCTTTCTTT. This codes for CASIQTGRSTTAFF.

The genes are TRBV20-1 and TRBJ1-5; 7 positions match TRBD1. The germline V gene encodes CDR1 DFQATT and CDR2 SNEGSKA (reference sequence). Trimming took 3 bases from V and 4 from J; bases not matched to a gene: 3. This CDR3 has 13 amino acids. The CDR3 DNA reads TGCAGTGCTAGTCAGGGGGGAAATCAGCCCCAGCATTTT. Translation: CSASQGGNQPQHF.

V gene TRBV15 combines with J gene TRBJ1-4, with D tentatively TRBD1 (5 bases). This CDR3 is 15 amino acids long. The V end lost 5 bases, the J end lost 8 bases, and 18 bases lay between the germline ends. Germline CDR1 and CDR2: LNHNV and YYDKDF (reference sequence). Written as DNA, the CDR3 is TGTGCCACCAGCCCCCGGTATGGGGGGGACGAAAAACTGTTTTTT. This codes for CATSPRYGGDEKLFF.

CDR3 residues: CASSSLAGQQFF. As DNA, the CDR3 is TGTGCCAGCAGCTCGTTAGCGGGCCAGCAGTTCTTC. V gene TRBV7-3 combines with J gene TRBJ2-1, with TRBD2 matching over 7 bases. Losses at the gene ends were 4 bases for V and 11 bases for J; bases not matched to a gene: 5. CDR3 length: 12 residues. CDR1 is SGHTA and CDR2 is FQGTGA in the germline V gene.

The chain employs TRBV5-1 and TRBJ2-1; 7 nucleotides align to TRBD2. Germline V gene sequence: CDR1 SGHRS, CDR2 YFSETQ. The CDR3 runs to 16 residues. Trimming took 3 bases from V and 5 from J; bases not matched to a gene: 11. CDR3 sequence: CASSSGLAELDNEQFF. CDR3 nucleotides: TGCGCCAGCAGCTCTGGCCTAGCGGAACTTGACAATGAGCAGTTCTTC.

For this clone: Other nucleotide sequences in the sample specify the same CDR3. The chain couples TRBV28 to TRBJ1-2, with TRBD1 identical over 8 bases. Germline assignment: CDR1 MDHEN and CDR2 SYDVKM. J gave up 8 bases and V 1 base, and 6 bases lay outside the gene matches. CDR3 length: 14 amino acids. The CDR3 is CASSLFTGGYGYTF. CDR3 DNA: TGTGCCAGCAGTTTATTCACAGGGGGATACGGCTACACCTTC.

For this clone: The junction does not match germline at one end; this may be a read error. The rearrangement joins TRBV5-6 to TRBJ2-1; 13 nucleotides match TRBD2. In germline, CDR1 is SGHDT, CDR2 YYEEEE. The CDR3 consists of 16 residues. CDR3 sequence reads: CASRPGTSGIYSEQFF. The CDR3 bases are TGTGCCAGCAGACCCGGGACTAGCGGGATCTACAGTGAGCAGTTCTTC.

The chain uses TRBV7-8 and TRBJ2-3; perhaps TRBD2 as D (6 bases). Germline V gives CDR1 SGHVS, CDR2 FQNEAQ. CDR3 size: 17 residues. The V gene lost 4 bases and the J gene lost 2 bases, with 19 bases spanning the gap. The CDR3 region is CASSSGLIYPLTDTQYF. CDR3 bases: TGTGCCAGCAGCTCGGGACTTATCTACCCCCTCACAGATACGCAGTATTTT.

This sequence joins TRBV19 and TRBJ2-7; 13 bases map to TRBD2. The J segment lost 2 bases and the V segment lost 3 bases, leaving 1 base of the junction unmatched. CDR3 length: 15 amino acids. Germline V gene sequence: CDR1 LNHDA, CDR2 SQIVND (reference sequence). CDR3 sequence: CASSMGLAGTYEQYF. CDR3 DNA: TGTGCCAGTAGTATGGGACTAGCGGGAACCTACGAGCAGTACTTC.

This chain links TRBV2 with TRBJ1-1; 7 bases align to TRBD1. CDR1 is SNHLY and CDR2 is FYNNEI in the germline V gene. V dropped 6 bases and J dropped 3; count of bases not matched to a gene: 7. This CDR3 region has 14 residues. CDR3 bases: TGTGCCAGCAGAGGGACAGCCTGGGACACTGAAGCTTTCTTT. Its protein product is CASRGTAWDTEAFF.

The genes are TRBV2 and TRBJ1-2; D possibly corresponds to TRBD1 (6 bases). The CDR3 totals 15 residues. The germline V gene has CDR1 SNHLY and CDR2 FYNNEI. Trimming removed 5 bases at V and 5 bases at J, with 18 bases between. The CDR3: CASSTSGTLTYGYTF. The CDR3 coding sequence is TGTGCCAGCAGTACTTCCGGGACACTTACTTATGGCTACACCTTC.